Listed below are T cell receptor beta chains from one sample, sequenced in a study of regulatory T cells in long-lasting Graves disease. TCRdb re-called the multiplex PCR reads through MiXCR, storing one row per CDR3 protein. The data hold roughly 400,000 distinct CDR3 sequences, with 20% observed a single time. The sample in question was peripheral blood mononuclear cells (PBMCs), obtained when the disease was refractory, from a patient treated with antithyroid drugs. All receptors derive from a female donor with Graves disease. Both conserved end residues are part of each CDR3. A D gene is named only where the DNA matches it firmly. Clone sizes are given selectively: once, few, many, or a class where the clone is expanded.

length	V	D	J	size	CDR3	DNA
15	TRBV5-1	NA	TRBJ2-7	few	CASSLEGISGYEQYF	TGCGCCAGCAGCTTGGAGGGAATTAGCGGCTACGAGCAGTACTTC
14	TRBV30	NA	TRBJ2-7	many	CAWSASEGFYEQYF	TGTGCCTGGAGCGCATCCGAAGGGTTCTACGAGCAGTACTTC
18	TRBV20-1	TRBD1	TRBJ2-7	few	CSARDRGGDRGPPYEQYF	TGCAGTGCTAGAGATCGAGGGGGGGACAGGGGACCGCCCTACGAGCAGTACTTC
15	TRBV6-2/TRBV6-3	NA	TRBJ1-6	NA	CASSADPPGISPLHF	TGTGCCAGCAGTGCGGACCCCCCGGGTATTTCACCCCTCCACTTT
14	TRBV29-1	TRBD1	TRBJ1-1	NA	CSVRQGAVNTEAFF	TGCAGCGTTAGACAGGGGGCGGTGAACACTGAAGCTTTCTTT
18	TRBV3-1	TRBD2	TRBJ2-7	few	CASSQVIGRTSGSYEQYF	TGTGCCAGCAGCCAAGTCATCGGTCGAACTAGCGGGTCCTACGAGCAGTACTTC
14	TRBV27	NA	TRBJ2-2	few	CASRGTSLSGELFF	TGTGCCAGCAGGGGCACCTCCTTGTCCGGGGAGCTGTTTTTT
16	TRBV28	TRBD1	TRBJ2-7	many	CASSFADRGHNYEQYF	TGTGCCAGCAGTTTCGCGGACAGGGGGCACAACTACGAGCAGTACTTC
14	TRBV28	NA	TRBJ1-6	few	CASSMGSDNSPLHF	TGTGCCAGCAGTATGGGTAGCGATAATTCACCCCTCCACTTT
13	TRBV25-1	NA	TRBJ1-1	NA	CASSEGFGFPAFF	TGTGCCAGCAGTGAAGGATTTGGCTTTCCCGCTTTCTTT
15	TRBV5-1	TRBD2	TRBJ2-3	many	CASSGSSGNTDTQYF	TGCGCCAGCAGCGGGAGTAGCGGGAACACAGATACGCAGTATTTT
11	TRBV20-1	NA	TRBJ2-5	many	CSATGLETQYF	TGCAGTGCTACGGGGCTAGAGACCCAGTACTTC
15	TRBV9	TRBD1	TRBJ1-2	many	CASSVTTGLNYGYTF	TGTGCCAGCAGCGTAACGACAGGGTTAAACTATGGCTACACCTTC
17	TRBV7-2	TRBD2	TRBJ2-5	NA	CASSLGAAGGPWETQYF	TGTGCCAGCAGCTTAGGAGCGGCGGGAGGGCCATGGGAGACCCAGTACTTC
16	TRBV30	TRBD1	TRBJ2-2	NA	CAWSVHHRGDRGELFF	TGTGCCTGGAGTGTACATCACAGGGGGGACCGGGGGGAGCTGTTTTTT
14	TRBV7-2	TRBD2	TRBJ2-7	once	CASSYGLGLYEQYF	TGTGCCAGCAGCTACGGACTAGGTCTTTACGAGCAGTACTTC
14	TRBV6-2/TRBV6-3	NA	TRBJ1-4	NA	CASSYSRADEKLLF	TGTGCCAGCAGTTACTCGAGGGCGGATGAAAAACTGCTTTTT
12	TRBV29-1	NA	TRBJ1-1	NA	CSVEGYSTEAFF	TGCAGCGTTGAGGGTTACAGTACTGAAGCTTTCTTT
11	TRBV20-1	NA	TRBJ2-7	many	CSAEPSCEQYF	TGCAGTGCTGAGCCCTCGTGCGAGCAGTACTTC
13	TRBV12-5	NA	TRBJ2-7	many	CASGLYSYSEQYF	TGTGCTAGTGGTTTGTACTCCTACAGCGAGCAGTACTTC
14	TRBV6-5	TRBD1	TRBJ2-7	few	CASSYSAGGNEQCF	TGTGCCAGCAGTTACTCGGCAGGGGGCAACGAGCAGTGCTTC
12	TRBV28	NA	TRBJ1-3	many	CASSQTGNTIYF	TGTGCCAGCAGCCAGACGGGAAACACCATATATTTT